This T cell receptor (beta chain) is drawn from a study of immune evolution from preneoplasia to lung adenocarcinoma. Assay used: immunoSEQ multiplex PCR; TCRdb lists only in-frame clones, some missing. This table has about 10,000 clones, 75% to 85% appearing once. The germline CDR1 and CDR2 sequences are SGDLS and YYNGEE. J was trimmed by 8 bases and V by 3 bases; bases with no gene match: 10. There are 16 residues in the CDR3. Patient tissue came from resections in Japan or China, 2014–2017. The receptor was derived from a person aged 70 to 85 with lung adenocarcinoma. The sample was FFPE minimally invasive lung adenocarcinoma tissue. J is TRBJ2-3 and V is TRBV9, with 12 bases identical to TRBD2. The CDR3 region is CASSAPGLAGISTQYF. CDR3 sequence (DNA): TGTGCCAGCAGCGCCCCGGGACTAGCGGGCATTAGTACGCAGTATTTT.